These 7 T cell receptor beta chains came from one sample sequenced in a study of blood T cells in healthy people across ages. Through a sample-barcoded 5' primer and a J-beta primer mix, a second PCR was run for roughly 6 to 12 cycles. TCRdb called the 5' RACE reads again in MiXCR, with one record for every CDR3 protein. The repertoire includes more than 500,000 distinct CDR3 sequences, 25% to 30% of them detected once, and approximately 18% sits in the top ten. The sequencing sample was made of blood. These receptors came from a woman in her 70s in good health.

The table lists this clonotype with a few counts. This chain connects TRBV24-1 to TRBJ2-3; 7 bases are shared with TRBD2. V was pared by 1 base and J by 5 bases, with 5 bases of the junction left unmatched. Per germline, CDR1 KGHDR and CDR2 SFDVKD. This CDR3 has 15 amino acids. In DNA, the CDR3 is TGTGCCACCAGTGATTTCTGGGGGGGAGAAGATACGCAGTATTTT. It yields the protein CATSDFWGGEDTQYF.

This clonotype appeared a few times. This chain uses TRBV2 with TRBJ2-1; 12 positions agree with TRBD2. Germline CDR1 is SNHLY and CDR2 is FYNNEI. CDR3 length: 13 amino acids. Unmatched junction bases numbered 0, after V lost 8 bases and J lost 4 bases. The DNA for the CDR3 is TGTGCCAGCGGACTAGCGGGGTACAATGAGCAGTTCTTC. Protein sequence: CASGLAGYNEQFF. The full variable domain, rest sourced from reference TRBV2 and TRBJ2-1, is EPEVTQTPSHQVTQMGQEVILRCVPISNHLYFYWYRQILGQKVEFLVSFYNNEISEKSEIFDDQFSVERPDGSNFTLKIRSTKLEDSAMYFCASGLAGYNEQFFGPGTRLTVL.

This sequence joins TRBV11-2 and TRBJ2-7; TRBD1 or TRBD2 may be the D gene (6 bases each). Germline CDR1 SGHAT, CDR2 FQNNGV. Trimming left V 3 bases short and J 4 bases short, with 10 bases between. The CDR3 totals 13 residues. CDR3 protein: CASSLGGRYEQYF. The DNA of the CDR3 is TGTGCCAGCAGCTTGGGGGGCCGGTACGAGCAGTACTTC.

This clonotype was counted a few times. The chain combines TRBV27 with TRBJ1-1; D call uncertain. Germline values: CDR1 MNHEY, CDR2 SMNVEV (reference sequence). This CDR3 has 14 residues. Trimming took off 4 bases at V and 1 base at J, with 10 bases between the two ends. The CDR3 loop reads CASSSAGANTEAFF. The CDR3 DNA follows: TGTGCCAGCAGTTCTGCCGGAGCGAACACTGAAGCTTTCTTT.

This chain uses TRBV7-2 with TRBJ2-5; possible D gene TRBD2, 6 bases. This CDR3 has 13 amino acids. V lost 5 bases, J lost 4 bases, and 11 bases lay in between. CDR1 is SGHTA, CDR2 FQGNSA, per germline. Here the CDR3 reads CASSRTSRETQYF. The DNA of the CDR3 is TGTGCCAGCAGCCGAACTAGCAGAGAGACCCAGTACTTC.

Remarks on this clonotype: The junction departs from the called germline gene at one end, perhaps through a read error. This chain connects TRBV6-2 or TRBV6-3 to TRBJ2-5; the match to TRBD2 covers 12 bases. This CDR3 has 17 residues. The germline gives CDR1 MNHEY, CDR2 SVGEGT. DNA for the CDR3: TGTGCCAGCAGTTACTCGATCCTAGCGGGGGGGCTGAATGAGCATTTCTTC. It translates to CASSYSILAGGLNEHFF.

This clonotype was found a few times. This chain connects TRBV7-2 to TRBJ2-7, with D perhaps TRBD1 or TRBD2 (5 bases each). V lost 5 bases and J lost 7, with 21 bases in between. CDR1 and CDR2 from the germline V gene are SGHTA and FQGNSA. The CDR3 contains 15 residues. The CDR3, as DNA: TGTGCCAGCAGCCCTCGGACGGGGACCCTACGGGAGCAGTACTTC. It translates to CASSPRTGTLREQYF.